A single sample is the source of the 8 T cell receptor beta chains below, sequenced in a study of human T cells and chemical hapten exposure. Time point indicated: patch test 1, 2 weeks after DPC sensitization. The sample's treatment: therapeutic diphenylcyclopropenone sensitization with weekly scalp DPC. TCRdb itself ran the RACE reads through MiXCR, one entry per CDR3 protein. Here the sample spans about 380,000 distinct CDR3 sequences, approximately 5% being singletons. The sample consisted of whole blood, taken in connection with sensitization to the hapten diphenylcyclopropenone (DPC). Receptors originate from a woman aged 45-60 years with alopecia areata. Some clones in this sample may be carry-over from other donors' samples.

This clonotype was seen many times. A read error may account for a junction end that differs from germline. This chain connects TRBV12-3 or TRBV12-4 to TRBJ2-3; tentative D call: TRBD2 (6 bases). This CDR3 has 15 residues. CDR3 residues: CASSLVGGSTDTQYF. The DNA for the CDR3 is TGTGCCAGCAGCTTAGTCGGGGGAAGCACAGATACGCAGTATTTT.

This clonotype was recorded a few times. The V call is TRBV6-6, the J call TRBJ2-2; possible D gene TRBD2, 6 bases. In germline, CDR1 is MNHNY, CDR2 SVGAGI (reference sequence). V shed 7 bases and J shed 2 bases, with 17 bases lying between them. This CDR3 region has 16 residues. This CDR3 is CASNHAGIFNTGELFF. In nucleotides, the CDR3 is TGTGCCAGCAACCACGCGGGGATCTTCAACACCGGGGAGCTGTTTTTT.

The chain couples TRBV6-2 or TRBV6-3 to TRBJ2-5; 9 bases fit TRBD2. The germline V gene encodes CDR1 MNHEY and CDR2 SVGEGT. The CDR3 loop spans 16 amino acids. After removal of 7 bases from V and 0 bases from J, the junction contained 9 bases not matched to a gene. DNA for the CDR3: TGTGCCAGCAAAGGGGGCCTAGCGGGGAACCAAGAGACCCAGTACTTC. This encodes CASKGGLAGNQETQYF.

The sample holds a few counts of this clonotype. The chain is built from TRBV6-1 and TRBJ1-2; D is undetermined. This CDR3 spans 14 amino acids. The V and J ends lost 4 bases and 3 bases respectively, with 12 bases between them. Germline loops: CDR1 MNHNS, CDR2 SASEGT. CDR3: CASSVNTVDYGYTF. The CDR3, as DNA: TGTGCCAGCAGTGTTAACACGGTGGACTATGGCTACACCTTC.

Comments on this clonotype: Given a much more abundant clone one base away, this may be a read error. V and J are TRBV11-2 and TRBJ1-1; 10 nucleotides match TRBD1. CDR3 length: 13 residues. Germline values: CDR1 SGHAT, CDR2 FQNNGV. J lost 6 bases, V lost 4 bases, and 2 bases had no gene match. DNA of the CDR3: TGTGCCAGCAGCTCGACAGGGGGCCCTGAAGCTTTCTTT. It is translated as CASSSTGGPEAFF.

The chain has TRBV5-1 and TRBJ2-2; D is ambiguous. The CDR3 is 14 amino acids. Germline V gene lookup returns CDR1 SGHRS and CDR2 YFSETQ. Trimming took off 4 bases at V and 1 base at J, with 8 bases between the two ends. CDR3 DNA sequence: TGCGCCAGCAGCCGGACGGTGAACACCGGGGAGCTGTTTTTT. Its translation: CASSRTVNTGELFF.

V and J are TRBV4-3 and TRBJ2-2; 8 bases align to TRBD2. CDR3 length: 15 residues. V dropped 1 base and J dropped 4; count of bases not matched to a gene: 2. Germline lookup yields CDR1 LGHNA and CDR2 YSLEER. The CDR3: CASSQARGVTGELFF. CDR3 nucleotide sequence: TGCGCCAGCAGCCAAGCGCGGGGGGTCACCGGGGAGCTGTTTTTT.

This clonotype was counted only a few times. The chain recombines TRBV9 with TRBJ2-3, with 8 bases aligning to TRBD2. The CDR3 contains 18 residues. CDR1 SGDLS and CDR2 YYNGEE come from the germline V gene. Losses at the gene ends were 3 bases for V and 4 bases for J; bases not matched to a gene: 16. The DNA of the CDR3 is TGTGCCAGCAGCGGCGTCGGGAGGGTAGCGGGGTCGCCAGATACGCAGTATTTT. It is translated as CASSGVGRVAGSPDTQYF.